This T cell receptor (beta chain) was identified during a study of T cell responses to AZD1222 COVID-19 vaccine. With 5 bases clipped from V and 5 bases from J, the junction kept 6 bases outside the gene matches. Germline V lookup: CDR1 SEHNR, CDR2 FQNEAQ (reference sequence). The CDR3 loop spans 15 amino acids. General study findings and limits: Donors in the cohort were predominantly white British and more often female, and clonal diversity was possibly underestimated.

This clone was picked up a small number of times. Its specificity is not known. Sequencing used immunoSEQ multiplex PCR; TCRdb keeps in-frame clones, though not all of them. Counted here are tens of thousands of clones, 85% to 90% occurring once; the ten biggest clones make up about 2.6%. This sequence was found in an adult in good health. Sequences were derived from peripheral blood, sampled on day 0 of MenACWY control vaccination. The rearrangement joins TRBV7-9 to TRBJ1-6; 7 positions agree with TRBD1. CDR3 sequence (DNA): TGTGCCAGCAGCCCGTGGGACAGAGATAATTCACCCCTCCACTTT. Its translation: CASSPWDRDNSPLHF. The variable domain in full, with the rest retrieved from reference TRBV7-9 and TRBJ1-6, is DTGVSQNPRHKITKRGQNVTFRCDPISEHNRLYWYRQTLGQGPEFLTYFQNEAQLEKSRLLSDRFSAERPKGSFSTLEIQRTEQGDSAMYLCASSPWDRDNSPLHFGNGTRLTVT.